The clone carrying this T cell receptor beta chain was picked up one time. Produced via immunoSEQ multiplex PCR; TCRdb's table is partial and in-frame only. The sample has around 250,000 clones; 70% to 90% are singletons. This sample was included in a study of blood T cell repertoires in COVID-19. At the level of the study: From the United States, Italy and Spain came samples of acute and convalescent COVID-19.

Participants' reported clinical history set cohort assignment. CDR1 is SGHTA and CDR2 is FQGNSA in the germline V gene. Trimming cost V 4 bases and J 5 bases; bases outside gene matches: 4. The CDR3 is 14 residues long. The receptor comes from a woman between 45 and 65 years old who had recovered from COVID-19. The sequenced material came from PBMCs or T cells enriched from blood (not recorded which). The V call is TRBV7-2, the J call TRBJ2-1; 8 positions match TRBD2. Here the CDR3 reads CASSSRLANNEQFF. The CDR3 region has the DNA TGTGCCAGCAGCTCGAGACTAGCGAACAATGAGCAGTTCTTC. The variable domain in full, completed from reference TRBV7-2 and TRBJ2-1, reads GAGVSQSPSNKVTEKGKDVELRCDPISGHTALYWYRQSLGQGLEFLIYFQGNSAPDKSGLPSDRFSAERTGGSVSTLTIQRTQQEDSAVYLCASSSRLANNEQFFGPGTRLTVL.